This T cell receptor (beta chain) was obtained from a study of T cell repertoires in cytomegalovirus infection. Across the whole study: The authors used CMV epitopes that were HLA-C-restricted (recently identified) and HLA-B-restricted (well studied). A matching HLA type, together with CMV infection, was signaled by public TCR beta signatures.

Germline lookup yields CDR1 SGHRS and CDR2 YFSETQ. The CDR3 has 14 residues. Study conclusions and caveats: Pooled public TCR beta family frequency picked out CMV carriers with the relevant HLA.

TCRdb independently ran MiXCR on the reads; one entry per CDR3 protein. The sample carries about 47,000 distinct CDR3 sequences, around 21% recorded once. Remarks on this clonotype: Its antigen is as yet unknown. A much larger clone is a single base away; this may be a read error.

The chain combines TRBV5-1 with TRBJ2-5; no clear D. The source material was CD8+ T cells from cultured PBMCs, sampled from culture after CMV antigen stimulation. The receptor was derived from a human donor in good health (CMV status not recorded). Some clones in this sample may be carry-over from other donors' samples. The CDR3 is CASSLEHRQESQYF. CDR3 bases: TGCGCCAGCAGCTTGGAACACCGCCAAGAGTCCCAGTACTTC.